This record looks at one T cell receptor (beta chain) sequence and its context. The antigen remains unidentified. Treatment here: oral pan-JAK inhibitor, 5-10 mg twice daily. Once RNA had been extracted, it was reverse transcribed into cDNA to act as the sequencing template. Sequencing was performed with immunoSEQ multiplex PCR; in TCRdb, only in-frame clones are kept and a portion is missing. Of 150,000 or so clones in the sample, less than 70% were seen once. The record originates from a study of CD8+ T cells in alopecia areata. Whole-study findings and limits: Many expanded lesional clones persisted during tofacitinib (in both scalp and blood).

This CDR3 comprises 15 residues. Trimming stripped 3 bases from V and 7 bases from J, with 13 bases between. The source of this sequence is a human donor with alopecia areata. V gene TRBV23-1 combines with J gene TRBJ1-6; D is possibly TRBD1 (5 bases). TRBV23-1 is flagged as an ORF with uncertain function. The sample here was CD8+ T cells sorted from blood, taken at week 4, from a patient treated with tofacitinib. The CDR3 DNA follows: TGCGCCAGCAGTCACGCGTCGGGGGACAATTCACCCCTCCACTTT. Residues: CASSHASGDNSPLHF.